This T cell receptor beta chain appears in the sequencing data of a study of blood T cells in healthy people across ages. Study-wide findings and caveats: Compared with aged donors, long-lived donors showed fewer expanded clones, suggesting selection.

The CDR3 is made up of 14 amino acids. Germline-derived CDR1 and CDR2 are DFQATT and SNEGSKA (reference sequence). V lost 3 bases and J lost 5, with 16 bases in between. At least 6.5 million PBMCs were isolated per sample. Total RNA amounts of at least 6 micrograms were extracted per sample. A second PCR, run for roughly 7 to 11 cycles, used a sample-barcoded 5' primer plus a J-beta primer mix. TCRdb called the 5' RACE reads again in MiXCR, with one record for every CDR3 protein. This table has hundreds of thousands of distinct CDR3 sequences, less than 40% appearing once. Comments on this clonotype: Its antigen is not known.

The receptor's source is a woman older than 75 in good health. Sequencing was performed on blood. The chain couples TRBV20-1 to TRBJ1-2, with D possibly matching TRBD1 (5 bases). As DNA, the CDR3 is TGCAGTGCTAGGTCCGGACACGTTGAGTATGGCTACACCTTC. Translated, it gives CSARSGHVEYGYTF.